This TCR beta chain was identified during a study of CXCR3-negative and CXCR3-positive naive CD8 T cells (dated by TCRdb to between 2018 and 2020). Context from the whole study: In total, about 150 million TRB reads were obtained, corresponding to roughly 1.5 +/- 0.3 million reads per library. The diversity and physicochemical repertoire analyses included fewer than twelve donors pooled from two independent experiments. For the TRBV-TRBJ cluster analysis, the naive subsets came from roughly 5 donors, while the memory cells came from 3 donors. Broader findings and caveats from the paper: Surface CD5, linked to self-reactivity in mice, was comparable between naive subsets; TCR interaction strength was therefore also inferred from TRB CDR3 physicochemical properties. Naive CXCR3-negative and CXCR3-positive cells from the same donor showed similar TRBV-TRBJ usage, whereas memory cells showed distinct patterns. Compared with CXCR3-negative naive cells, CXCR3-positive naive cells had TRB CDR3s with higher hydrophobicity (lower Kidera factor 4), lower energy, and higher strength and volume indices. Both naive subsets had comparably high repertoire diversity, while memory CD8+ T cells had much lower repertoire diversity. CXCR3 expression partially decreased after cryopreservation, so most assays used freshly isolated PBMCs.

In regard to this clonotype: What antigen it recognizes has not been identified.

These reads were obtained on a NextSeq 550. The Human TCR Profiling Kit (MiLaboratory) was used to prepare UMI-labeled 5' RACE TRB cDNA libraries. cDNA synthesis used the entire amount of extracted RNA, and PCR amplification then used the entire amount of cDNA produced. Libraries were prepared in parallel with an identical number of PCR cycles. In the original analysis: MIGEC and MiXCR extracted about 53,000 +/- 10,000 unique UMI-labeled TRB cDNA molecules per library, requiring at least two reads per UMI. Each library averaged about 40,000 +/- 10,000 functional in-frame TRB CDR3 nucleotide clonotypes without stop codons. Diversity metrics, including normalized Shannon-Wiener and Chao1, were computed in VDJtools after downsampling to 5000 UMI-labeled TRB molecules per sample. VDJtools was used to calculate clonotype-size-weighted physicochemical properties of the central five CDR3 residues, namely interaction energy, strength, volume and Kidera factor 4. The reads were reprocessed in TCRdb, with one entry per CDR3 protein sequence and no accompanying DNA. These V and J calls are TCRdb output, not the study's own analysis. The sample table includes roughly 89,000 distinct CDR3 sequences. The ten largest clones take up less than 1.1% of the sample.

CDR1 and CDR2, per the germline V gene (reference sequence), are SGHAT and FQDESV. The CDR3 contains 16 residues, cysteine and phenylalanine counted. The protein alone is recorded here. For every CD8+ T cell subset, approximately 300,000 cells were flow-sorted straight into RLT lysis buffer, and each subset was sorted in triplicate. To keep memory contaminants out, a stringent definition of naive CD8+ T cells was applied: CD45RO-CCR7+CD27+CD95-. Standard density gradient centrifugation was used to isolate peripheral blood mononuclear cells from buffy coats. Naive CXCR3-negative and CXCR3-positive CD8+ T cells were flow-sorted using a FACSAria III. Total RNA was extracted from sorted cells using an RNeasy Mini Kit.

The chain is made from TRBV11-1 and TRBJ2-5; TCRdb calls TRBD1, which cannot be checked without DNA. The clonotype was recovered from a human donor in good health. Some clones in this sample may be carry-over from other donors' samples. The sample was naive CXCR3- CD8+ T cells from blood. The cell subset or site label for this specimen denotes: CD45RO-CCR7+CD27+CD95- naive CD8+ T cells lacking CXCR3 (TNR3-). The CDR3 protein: CSSSLASQGVRKTQYF.